This passage covers 11 T cell receptor beta chains from one sample sequenced in a study of T cells expressing NK-cell markers. TCRdb reprocessed the 5' RACE reads and stores each CDR3 protein as one record, lacking DNA. The sample data list about 460,000 distinct CDR3 sequences. Sequenced material: blood T cells: a sorted CD56 or NKG2C T cell subset, CD4+ or CD8+ T cells, or bulk PBMC T cells (not recorded which). The origin of the receptors is a woman in her forties or fifties in good health.

J is TRBJ2-1 and V is TRBV7-9; no DNA is available, so the TRBD2 call from TCRdb remains unchecked. CDR1 SEHNR and CDR2 FQNEAQ come from the germline V gene (reference sequence). This CDR3 has 12 amino acids. CDR3 loop: CASGPTSGEQFF.

V usage is TRBV9 and J usage is TRBJ2-5; TCRdb returns TRBD2, unconfirmable since there is no DNA. The CDR3 has 15 amino acids. Germline V gene sequence: CDR1 SGDLS, CDR2 YYNGEE. The CDR3 spells CASSVEGTPKETQYF.

The chain couples TRBV14 to TRBJ2-3; TCRdb lists TRBD1, though no DNA is available to test this call. Germline CDR1 reads SGHDN; CDR2 reads FVKESK. The CDR3 has 14 residues. CDR3 region: CASSQRTGTDTQYF. The full variable domain, in which reference TRBV14 and TRBJ2-3 provide the parts outside the CDR3, is EAGVTQFPSHSVIEKGQTVTLRCDPISGHDNLYWYRRVMGKEIKFLLHFVKESKQDESGMPNNRFLAERTGGTYSTLKVQPAELEDSGVYFCASSQRTGTDTQYFGPGTRLTVL.

This chain joins TRBV6-1 and TRBJ2-1; no DNA is available, so the TRBD2 call from TCRdb remains unchecked. CDR1 and CDR2 from the germline V gene are MNHNS and SASEGT. This CDR3 is built from 14 residues. This CDR3 is CASKEGGWYNEQFF.

The CDR3 reads CASRSFRGELVNTEAFF. The chain links TRBV10-2 to TRBJ1-1; the D call from TCRdb, TRBD1, cannot be confirmed without DNA. From germline, CDR1 is WSHSY and CDR2 SAAADI. The CDR3 is made up of 17 amino acids.

The gene calls are TRBV27 and TRBJ1-1; TCRdb's D call of TRBD1 is untestable without DNA. The length of the CDR3 is 18 residues. Per germline, CDR1 MNHEY and CDR2 SMNVEV (reference sequence). The chain's CDR3 is CAQSDFSGGRVRDLEAFF.

The chain recombines TRBV2 with TRBJ2-5; without DNA, the TCRdb call of TRBD2 cannot be checked. The germline V gene has CDR1 SNHLY and CDR2 FYNNEI. The CDR3 is 13 residues long. CDR3: CASSDGGGETQYF.

This chain joins TRBV20-1 and TRBJ1-2; TCRdb calls TRBD1, which cannot be checked without DNA. The CDR3 totals 17 residues. Germline V gives CDR1 DFQATT, CDR2 SNEGSKA (reference sequence). This chain's CDR3 is CSAILGATGVAINGYTF.

This chain uses TRBV12-3 or TRBV12-4 with TRBJ2-3; the D call from TCRdb, TRBD2, cannot be confirmed without DNA. The CDR3 loop spans 15 amino acids. The CDR3 region is CASSFGTSSTDTQYF.

The V and J genes are TRBV20-1 and TRBJ2-5; there is no DNA to check the TCRdb D call of TRBD2. Germline lookup yields CDR1 DFQATT and CDR2 SNEGSKA (reference sequence). The CDR3 sequence is 12 residues long. The CDR3 spells CSAALVSETQYF.

CDR3 residues: CASSLQSPDEQFF. The rearrangement links TRBV12-3 or TRBV12-4 to TRBJ2-1; as DNA is missing, the TRBD1 call by TCRdb cannot be tested. The CDR3 length is 13 residues.